The 13 T cell receptor beta chains given below trace back to one sample, sequenced in a study of shared clonotypes between healthy human individuals. Assay used: immunoSEQ multiplex PCR; TCRdb lists only in-frame clones, some missing. The table records hundreds of thousands of clones, about 95% of them present only once. The material sequenced was naive CD4+ T cells sorted from blood. Sample subset: CD45RA+ positively selected. Receptor source: a woman in her 30s in good health.

The CDR3 DNA sequence: TGTGCCAGCAGCTTAATCACCACCGAGCAGTACTTC. Residues: CASSLITTEQYF. The chain is built from TRBV7-9 and TRBJ2-5, with D uncertain. Matching the DNA end better, TRBJ2-7 makes the J call doubtful. CDR1 and CDR2 from the germline V gene are SEHNR and FQNEAQ (reference sequence). The CDR3 totals 12 residues.

CDR3 in amino acids: CASSEVLAGVSEQYF. In nucleotides, the CDR3 is TGTGCCAGCAGTGAGGTGCTAGCGGGAGTATCCGAGCAGTACTTC. The chain uses TRBV2 and TRBJ2-7; 10 nucleotides align to TRBD2. V trimming: 3 bases; J trimming: 6 bases; junction bases outside the gene matches: 8. CDR1 SNHLY and CDR2 FYNNEI come from the germline V gene. This CDR3 is 15 amino acids long.

The rearrangement links TRBV18 to TRBJ2-1, with D perhaps assigned TRBD1 or TRBD2 (5 bases each). Germline V lookup: CDR1 KGHSH, CDR2 LQKENI. The CDR3 runs to 16 residues. Trimming stripped 3 bases from V and 8 bases from J, with 20 bases between. CDR3 sequence (DNA): TGTGCCAGCTCACCTCTTATCGGGGCCTTGGGTGATGAGCAGTTCTTC. Its translation: CASSPLIGALGDEQFF.

This chain links TRBV5-1 with TRBJ2-3; 10 bases are a match to TRBD2. Trimming at V came to 0 bases and at J to 2 bases, leaving 3 bases not matched to a gene. Germline V CDR1 and CDR2: SGHRS, YFSETQ. The CDR3 runs to 16 residues. This CDR3 reads CASSLGSGRPTDTQYF. DNA of the CDR3: TGCGCCAGCAGCTTGGGTAGCGGGAGGCCCACAGATACGCAGTATTTT.

As regards this clone: Other DNA sequences in this sample translate to the same CDR3. V is TRBV5-1 and J is TRBJ1-1; D gene ambiguous. The V end lost 0 bases, the J end lost 1 base, and 7 bases lay between the germline ends. Germline assignment: CDR1 SGHRS and CDR2 YFSETQ. The CDR3 totals 14 residues. CDR3 amino acids: CASSLGTANTEAFF. The CDR3 bases are TGCGCCAGCAGCTTGGGGACTGCGAACACTGAAGCTTTCTTT.

This chain uses TRBV27 with TRBJ1-1, with D possibly TRBD1 on 5 matching bases. The germline gives CDR1 MNHEY, CDR2 SMNVEV (reference sequence). The CDR3 runs 15 residues. The V gene lost 5 bases and the J gene lost 1 base, with 14 bases spanning the gap. CDR3 nucleotide sequence: TGTGCCAGCAGTCAAAGGGGCCAGGAGAACACTGAAGCTTTCTTT. It yields the protein CASSQRGQENTEAFF.

The rearrangement joins TRBV7-7 to TRBJ2-5; the match to TRBD2 covers 12 bases. The CDR3 covers 15 residues. The germline V gene encodes CDR1 SSHAT and CDR2 FNYEAQ (reference sequence). The trim removed 6 bases at V and 6 bases at J, leaving 8 bases unmatched. The CDR3 bases are TGTGCCAGCAGTGAGTCAACTAGCGGGAGGCAGACCCAGTACTTC. Translated: CASSESTSGRQTQYF.

The V call is TRBV11-3, the J call TRBJ2-2; D gene uncertain. Germline assignment: CDR1 SGHNT and CDR2 YENEEA. V was cut by 5 bases and J by 2 bases, with 6 bases left in between. The length of the CDR3 is 13 residues. The CDR3 DNA reads TGTGCCAGCAGCCCAATCAACACCGGGGAGCTGTTTTTT. Its translation: CASSPINTGELFF.

The chain recombines TRBV6-4 with TRBJ2-7; 9 bases are a match to TRBD2. The CDR3 loop spans 13 amino acids. The V gene's germline CDR1 is MRHNA and CDR2 SNTAGT. V gave up 9 bases and J gave up 3 bases; unmatched junction bases: 6. This CDR3 reads CASNLAGLYEQYF. Written as DNA, the CDR3 is TGTGCCAGTAATCTAGCGGGACTCTACGAGCAGTACTTC.

The rearrangement uses TRBV6-5 and TRBJ1-5; 7 bases agree with TRBD1. V gave up 6 bases and J gave up 12 bases; unmatched junction bases: 11. Per germline, CDR1 MNHEY and CDR2 SVGAGI. This CDR3 comprises 13 residues. This chain's CDR3 is CASSVTGFRVQHF. In DNA, the CDR3 is TGTGCCAGCAGCGTGACAGGGTTTAGGGTCCAGCATTTT.

CDR3 coding DNA: TGTGCCAGCAGGGGCTCGGCAGGGCGAAAACTGTTTTTT. Encoded protein: CASRGSAGRKLFF. This chain links TRBV6-5 with TRBJ1-4, with D perhaps matching TRBD1 (5 bases). CDR1 and CDR2 from the germline V gene are MNHEY and SVGAGI. V lost 6 bases to trimming and J lost 10 bases, with 15 bases between them. The CDR3 is made up of 13 amino acids.

This clone was observed a single time. Written as DNA, the CDR3 is TGCGCCAGCAGCAAAACGGGAGCGGGCACAGATACGCAGTATTTT. Its translation: CASSKTGAGTDTQYF. The J gene is TRBJ2-3, the V gene TRBV5-1; D may be TRBD2 (6 bases). From germline, CDR1 is SGHRS and CDR2 YFSETQ. This CDR3 has 15 residues. Trimming shortened V by 4 bases and J by 1 base, and 13 bases separated the two germline ends.

V usage is TRBV5-1 and J usage is TRBJ1-4, with D possibly matching TRBD1 (5 bases). Trimming removed 0 bases from V and 3 bases from J, with 12 bases in between. The CDR3 totals 16 residues. Germline CDR1 and CDR2: SGHRS and YFSETQ. This CDR3 reads CASSLGGSAANEKLFF. In DNA, the CDR3 is TGCGCCAGCAGCTTGGGGGGGTCCGCCGCTAATGAAAAACTGTTTTTT.